Each of the 25 T cell receptor beta chains below was sequenced from the same sample in a study of PD-1 blockade in classical Hodgkin lymphoma. All patients experienced relapse after autologous stem cell transplantation, and brentuximab vedotin exposure was variable. Repertoires were generated with immunoSEQ multiplex PCR, while TCRdb's copy carries only in-frame clones and drops some. The table shows about 53,000 clones, with 81% occurring only once. This specimen was peripheral blood mononuclear cells (PBMCs), taken at baseline. The receptors here all came from a human donor with classical Hodgkin lymphoma.

The chain is built from TRBV4-3 and TRBJ1-2, with D possibly TRBD1 on 6 matching bases. The CDR3 is 18 residues long. CDR1 and CDR2 from the germline V gene are LGHNA and YSLEER. V shed 0 bases and J shed 0 bases, with 17 bases lying between them. The CDR3 region is CASSQDGPDRSSNYGYTF. DNA of the CDR3: TGCGCCAGCAGCCAAGATGGGCCCGACAGGAGCTCTAACTATGGCTACACCTTC.

The gene calls are TRBV2 and TRBJ2-2; D may be TRBD1 or TRBD2 (6 bases each). Trimming shortened V by 8 bases and J by 6 bases, and 16 bases separated the two germline ends. The CDR3 contains 14 residues. Germline CDR1 is SNHLY and CDR2 is FYNNEI. CDR3 DNA: TGTGCCAGCCTCCTGGGGGCTAGCGCCGGGGAGCTGTTTTTT. It translates to CASLLGASAGELFF.

In its sample, this clone was seen once. The chain is built from TRBV6-5 and TRBJ1-3; D is unclear. CDR1 MNHEY and CDR2 SVGAGI come from the germline V gene. This CDR3 spans 14 amino acids. The V gene lost 2 bases and the J gene lost 0 bases, with 5 bases spanning the gap. The CDR3 region is CASSYARSGNTIYF. The CDR3 nucleotides read TGTGCCAGCAGTTACGCCCGCTCTGGAAACACCATATATTTT.

This clone occurred a few times. V gene TRBV30 combines with J gene TRBJ2-5; TRBD1 agrees at 7 bases. Germline CDR1 and CDR2: GTSNPN and SVGIG (reference sequence). CDR3 length: 12 amino acids. V trimming: 3 bases; J trimming: 5 bases; junction bases outside the gene matches: 3. The CDR3 DNA follows: TGTGCCTGGAGCCAACAGGGGGAGACCCAGTACTTC. Its translation is CAWSQQGETQYF.

This chain links TRBV6-1 with TRBJ2-5; 8 positions match TRBD2. The V gene's germline CDR1 is MNHNS and CDR2 SASEGT. Trimming at V came to 8 bases and at J to 1 base, leaving 3 bases not matched to a gene. This CDR3 comprises 13 residues. CDR3 coding DNA: TGTGCCAGCGGCACTAGCGGCCAAGAGACCCAGTACTTC. Residues: CASGTSGQETQYF.

This chain connects TRBV11-2 to TRBJ1-2; 8 bases agree with TRBD1. Trimming took 5 bases from V and 4 from J; bases not matched to a gene: 9. The CDR3 has 15 residues. Germline values: CDR1 SGHAT, CDR2 FQNNGV. The CDR3 region is CASSLQTGVSYGYTF. Here the CDR3 DNA reads TGTGCCAGCAGCCTACAGACAGGGGTGAGCTATGGCTACACCTTC.

J is TRBJ2-2 and V is TRBV2; 11 bases agree with TRBD2. Germline assignment: CDR1 SNHLY and CDR2 FYNNEI. V gave up 6 bases and J gave up 7 bases; unmatched junction bases: 10. This CDR3 region has 16 residues. CDR3 nucleotide sequence: TGTGCCAGCAGCAGGCTTAGCGGGAGGGATGGCGGGGAGCTGTTTTTT. Its protein is CASSRLSGRDGGELFF.

In this sample, this clone turned up a few times. CDR3 sequence (DNA): TGTGCCAGCAGCGCTCGGGACAGTGGCTACACCTTC. It translates to CASSARDSGYTF. V usage is TRBV9 and J usage is TRBJ1-2; 7 bases are a match to TRBD1. The CDR3 has 12 amino acids. Germline-derived CDR1 and CDR2 are SGDLS and YYNGEE. V lost 3 bases, J lost 7 bases, and 3 bases stayed unmatched.

This chain connects TRBV19 to TRBJ1-5; D may be TRBD1 (5 bases). Germline values: CDR1 LNHDA, CDR2 SQIVND (reference sequence). Trimming left V 8 bases short and J 7 bases short, with 12 bases between. The CDR3 length is 12 residues. The CDR3 loop is CASWGIGQPQHF. The CDR3 DNA follows: TGTGCCAGTTGGGGGATCGGGCAGCCCCAGCATTTT.

The chain links TRBV13 to TRBJ2-1; either TRBD1 or TRBD2 may supply D (5 bases each). V shed 4 bases and J shed 8 bases, with 21 bases lying between them. CDR3 length: 16 residues. Germline-derived CDR1 and CDR2 are PRHDT and FYEKMQ (reference sequence). CDR3 region: CASSWGGAGLGYEQFF. DNA of the CDR3: TGTGCCAGCAGCTGGGGTGGGGCGGGCCTAGGGTATGAGCAGTTCTTC.

This sequence joins TRBV30 and TRBJ2-7; D call uncertain. The CDR3 is 13 residues long. Germline V gene lookup returns CDR1 GTSNPN and CDR2 SVGIG (reference sequence). The CDR3 loop reads CAYRGPLGSEQYF. CDR3 DNA: TGTGCTTATCGAGGACCCCTGGGGTCCGAGCAGTACTTC. The whole variable domain, remainder taken from reference TRBV30 and TRBJ2-7, is SQTIHQWPATLVQPVGSPLSLECTVEGTSNPNLYWYRQAAGRGLQLLFYSVGIGQISSEVPQNLSASRPQDRQFILSSKKLLLSDSGFYLCAYRGPLGSEQYFGPGTRLTVT.

This clone has just a few counts. This sequence joins TRBV6-5 and TRBJ2-3; D is unresolved. Trimming removed 5 bases at V and 0 bases at J, with 12 bases between. The germline CDR1 and CDR2 sequences are MNHEY and SVGAGI. The CDR3 is 15 residues long. The DNA of the CDR3 is TGTGCCAGCAGTCCCCGCGGCTCTAGCACAGATACGCAGTATTTT. Translated: CASSPRGSSTDTQYF.

The chain couples TRBV19 to TRBJ1-1; possibly TRBD1 for D (6 bases). Germline V gene lookup returns CDR1 LNHDA and CDR2 SQIVND (reference sequence). The CDR3 totals 13 residues. V was shortened by 6 bases and J by 0 bases, with 8 bases between the two germline ends. CDR3 residues: CASSRGMNTEAFF. CDR3 nucleotide sequence: TGTGCCAGTAGCAGGGGCATGAACACTGAAGCTTTCTTT.

V is TRBV7-6 and J is TRBJ2-2; D is uncertain. Germline CDR1 reads SGHVS; CDR2 reads FNYEAQ. The CDR3 runs 13 residues. V lost 5 bases, J lost 6 bases, and 10 bases lay in between. The DNA for the CDR3 is TGTGCCAGCAGCCCTCGGGTGGCCGGGGAGCTGTTTTTT. Translated, it gives CASSPRVAGELFF.

The chain employs TRBV5-8 and TRBJ1-4, with D possibly TRBD1 on 5 matching bases. Germline CDR1 reads SGHTS; CDR2 reads YDEGEE. The CDR3 covers 14 residues. The germline V and J ends were trimmed by 4 bases and 5 bases, with 12 bases remaining between them. CDR3 coding DNA: TGTGCCAGCAGCCATAGACAGATGAATGAAAAACTGTTTTTT. Protein sequence: CASSHRQMNEKLFF.

V and J are TRBV25-1 and TRBJ1-2, with D unresolved. Trimming cost V 2 bases and J 6 bases, with 13 bases left between them. CDR3 length: 14 amino acids. CDR1 MGHDK and CDR2 SYGVNS come from the germline V gene. The CDR3 sequence is CASSESQASHGYTF. CDR3 nucleotide sequence: TGTGCCAGCAGTGAAAGTCAGGCCTCACATGGCTACACCTTC.

This clone was seen more than once but under ten times. This sequence joins TRBV11-3 and TRBJ1-1; 8 bases are a match to TRBD1. The CDR3 covers 15 residues. The germline CDR1 and CDR2 sequences are SGHNT and YENEEA. The J segment lost 1 base and the V segment lost 2 bases, leaving 3 bases of the junction unmatched. This CDR3 reads CASSLYGQGNTEAFF. CDR3 nucleotides: TGTGCCAGCAGCTTATACGGACAGGGGAACACTGAAGCTTTCTTT.

The chain joins TRBV11-2 to TRBJ1-1; a possible D gene is TRBD1 (6 bases). The CDR3 covers 13 residues. V lost 3 bases and J 1 base, leaving 6 bases between the germline ends. CDR1 and CDR2 from the germline V gene are SGHAT and FQNNGV. The CDR3 DNA follows: TGTGCCAGCAGCTTGGGGGCGAACACTGAAGCTTTCTTT. It is translated as CASSLGANTEAFF.

The rearrangement joins TRBV11-2 to TRBJ2-1; TRBD2 matches 7 bases. V gave up 2 bases and J gave up 7 bases; unmatched junction bases: 8. This CDR3 contains 15 residues. In germline, CDR1 is SGHAT, CDR2 FQNNGV. The CDR3 here is CASSLLWGAGNEQFF. Written as DNA, the CDR3 is TGTGCCAGCAGCTTATTATGGGGAGCGGGGAATGAGCAGTTCTTC.

The chain combines TRBV11-3 with TRBJ2-2; D may correspond to TRBD1 or TRBD2 (6 bases each). CDR3 length equals 15 residues. Trimming pared 4 bases from V and 4 bases from J, leaving 13 bases between. CDR1 SGHNT and CDR2 YENEEA come from the germline V gene. The CDR3 coding sequence is TGTGCCAGCAGCTGGGGGCGGGGTGGCACCGGGGAGCTGTTTTTT. It yields the protein CASSWGRGGTGELFF.

J is TRBJ2-1 and V is TRBV29-1; D gene unclear. The CDR3 is 10 amino acids. The V gene lost 6 bases and the J gene lost 8 bases, with 8 bases spanning the gap. Germline V lookup: CDR1 SQVTM, CDR2 ANQGSEA. The CDR3 is CSVFMDEQFF. CDR3 sequence (DNA): TGCAGCGTCTTCATGGATGAGCAGTTCTTC.

The chain has TRBV10-3 and TRBJ2-2; D might be TRBD1 (6 bases). The germline gives CDR1 ENHRY, CDR2 SYGVKD. V gave up 2 bases and J gave up 7 bases, with 20 bases separating them. CDR3 length equals 17 residues. As DNA, the CDR3 is TGTGCCATCAGTGAGACGCTAGGGACACCCTCGTTCGGGGAGCTGTTTTTT. Protein: CAISETLGTPSFGELFF.

This sequence joins TRBV4-1 and TRBJ1-2, with D unresolved. Germline values: CDR1 MGHRA, CDR2 YSYEKL. V lost 0 bases, J lost 1 base, and 9 bases lay in between. This CDR3 contains 15 residues. CDR3 amino acids: CASSQDMAFNYGYTF. In DNA, the CDR3 is TGCGCCAGCAGCCAAGATATGGCGTTTAACTATGGCTACACCTTC.

V is TRBV5-8 and J is TRBJ2-5; 8 bases fit TRBD2. Germline V gives CDR1 SGHTS, CDR2 YDEGEE. The V segment lost 6 bases and the J segment 2 bases; nucleotides outside the gene matches: 6. This CDR3 has 14 residues. CDR3 in DNA: TGTGCCAGCACTAGCGGGCGAGGGCAAGAGACCCAGTACTTC. Translated, it gives CASTSGRGQETQYF.

This clone was observed a handful of times. This rearrangement joins TRBV30 to TRBJ1-3; 7 bases are a match to TRBD1. J gave up 0 bases and V 5 bases, and 1 base lay outside the gene matches. CDR3 length equals 13 residues. Germline V CDR1 and CDR2: GTSNPN, SVGIG (reference sequence). CDR3 region: CAWGDSSGNTIYF. Written as DNA, the CDR3 is TGTGCCTGGGGGGACAGCTCTGGAAACACCATATATTTT. The whole variable domain, remainder taken from reference TRBV30 and TRBJ1-3, is SQTIHQWPATLVQPVGSPLSLECTVEGTSNPNLYWYRQAAGRGLQLLFYSVGIGQISSEVPQNLSASRPQDRQFILSSKKLLLSDSGFYLCAWGDSSGNTIYFGEGSWLTVV.